This passage covers 11 T cell receptor beta chains from one sample sequenced in a study of CD4 T cells in relation to SARS-CoV-2 and coronaviruses. Profiled with immunoSEQ multiplex PCR; TCRdb holds only in-frame clones, not every one. The data hold about 23,000 clones, with about 76% observed a single time. Unexposed donor CD4+ T cells date from about 2011-2018, before the COVID-19 pandemic. After about ten days of culture, CD4+ T cells were isolated. These receptors are not linked to any known antigen. Specimen: CD4+ T cells from PBMCs, cultured in vitro. The receptor source for this set is a human donor in good health.

The V call is TRBV29-1, the J call TRBJ2-5; 9 nucleotides align to TRBD1. The CDR3 loop spans 13 amino acids. Germline assignment: CDR1 SQVTM and CDR2 ANQGSEA. V gave up 4 bases and J gave up 5 bases; unmatched junction bases: 5. CDR3 residues: CSVGGQGGETQYF. CDR3 nucleotide sequence: TGCAGCGTTGGGGGACAGGGCGGGGAGACCCAGTACTTC.

This clone came up once. The V and J genes are TRBV27 and TRBJ2-3; a possible D gene is TRBD2 (6 bases). V was shortened by 2 bases and J by 0 bases, with 12 bases between the two germline ends. The CDR3 is made up of 16 amino acids. Germline CDR1 MNHEY, CDR2 SMNVEV (reference sequence). CDR3 nucleotide sequence: TGTGCCAGCAGTTTAGTGACTAGTTTTAGCACAGATACGCAGTATTTT. Translation: CASSLVTSFSTDTQYF.

This chain uses TRBV4-3 with TRBJ2-1; TRBD2 might be the D (6 bases). The CDR3 runs to 15 residues. Trimming took 1 base from V and 4 from J, leaving 11 bases between them. In germline, CDR1 is LGHNA, CDR2 YSLEER. CDR3 protein: CASSQVSGVYNEQFF. The CDR3, as DNA: TGCGCCAGCAGCCAAGTCTCGGGAGTATACAATGAGCAGTTCTTC.

The CDR3 region is CASSPLRGFGGELFF. The CDR3 bases are TGTGCCAGCAGCCCATTGAGGGGGTTTGGCGGGGAGCTGTTTTTT. The V call is TRBV11-2, the J call TRBJ2-2; the D gene is possibly TRBD1 (6 bases). This CDR3 has 15 amino acids. V was clipped by 5 bases and J by 7 bases, with 17 bases between them. CDR1 SGHAT and CDR2 FQNNGV come from the germline V gene. The full variable domain, rest sourced from reference TRBV11-2 and TRBJ2-2, is EAGVAQSPRYKIIEKRQSVAFWCNPISGHATLYWYQQILGQGPKLLIQFQNNGVVDDSQLPKDRFSAERLKGVDSTLKIQPAKLEDSAVYLCASSPLRGFGGELFFGEGSRLTVL.

The genes are TRBV12-3 or TRBV12-4 and TRBJ1-1; no definite D call. The V end lost 5 bases, the J end lost 4 bases, and 11 bases lay between the germline ends. This CDR3 comprises 13 residues. The CDR3 loop reads CASSPNRITEAFF. In DNA, the CDR3 is TGTGCCAGCAGTCCCAACCGAATCACTGAAGCTTTCTTT.

The chain is built from TRBV11-3 and TRBJ2-5, with D perhaps matching TRBD2 (5 bases). Germline V gives CDR1 SGHNT, CDR2 YENEEA. Trimming took 3 bases from V and 5 from J, leaving 10 bases between them. The CDR3 sequence is 13 residues long. The chain's CDR3 is CASSFGSGETQYF. CDR3 sequence (DNA): TGTGCCAGCAGCTTTGGGTCGGGGGAGACCCAGTACTTC.

V is TRBV20-1 and J is TRBJ2-7; D is perhaps TRBD1 or TRBD2 (5 bases each). This CDR3 has 14 amino acids. Germline V gives CDR1 DFQATT, CDR2 SNEGSKA (reference sequence). V gave up 3 bases and J gave up 2 bases, with 14 bases separating them. CDR3 DNA sequence: TGCAGTGCTAGTCAAGAGGGGCCCACCTACGAGCAGTACTTC. The encoded protein is CSASQEGPTYEQYF.

This chain uses TRBV5-1 with TRBJ1-4, with D hard to call. The germline V and J ends were trimmed by 1 base and 0 bases, with 7 bases remaining between them. Germline CDR1 and CDR2: SGHRS and YFSETQ. This CDR3 contains 15 residues. CDR3 in amino acids: CASSLLQATNEKLFF. The CDR3 DNA follows: TGCGCCAGCAGCTTGTTGCAGGCAACTAATGAAAAACTGTTTTTT. The complete variable domain, with remaining parts taken from reference TRBV5-1 and TRBJ1-4, reads KAGVTQTPRYLIKTRGQQVTLSCSPISGHRSVSWYQQTPGQGLQFLFEYFSETQRNKGNFPGRFSGRQFSNSRSEMNVSTLELGDSALYLCASSLLQATNEKLFFGSGTQLSVL.

The chain links TRBV7-2 to TRBJ2-1, with 7 bases aligning to TRBD1. The length of the CDR3 is 14 residues. The V segment lost 4 bases and the J segment 6 bases; nucleotides outside the gene matches: 6. Germline V gene data show CDR1 as SGHTA and CDR2 as FQGNSA. DNA of the CDR3: TGTGCCAGCAGCTACCAACAGGGGAGCAATGAGCAGTTCTTC. Its translation is CASSYQQGSNEQFF.

J is TRBJ2-3 and V is TRBV5-8, with 15 bases identical to TRBD2. The CDR3 has 17 amino acids. Germline V gene sequence: CDR1 SGHTS, CDR2 YDEGEE. With V trimmed by 3 bases and J by 2 bases, 4 bases remained unmatched. The CDR3 loop reads CASSWGLAGGVTDTQYF. The DNA for the CDR3 is TGTGCCAGCAGCTGGGGACTAGCGGGGGGCGTCACAGATACGCAGTATTTT.

The chain is built from TRBV6-7 and TRBJ2-4; D uncertain. TRBV6-7 carries the ORF label, with uncertain function. Trimming pared 8 bases from V and 7 bases from J, leaving 12 bases between. The CDR3 is 12 amino acids. Here the CDR3 reads CASESERNIQYF. CDR3 nucleotide sequence: TGTGCCAGCGAGAGCGAGAGGAACATTCAGTACTTC.